This TCR beta chain was captured in a study of lymphopenia after photon versus proton radiotherapy. Findings and limits, study-wide: Oligoclonal CD8+ Temra expansion after nadir drove photon patients' diversity drop. Better survival with proton therapy was suggested as possible, not demonstrated. Photon-treated patients lost naive T cells and TCR diversity; proton-treated stayed stable. Post-nadir TCR diversity decline inversely tracked overall survival among those who died.

V lost 6 bases, J lost 10 bases, and 19 bases lay in between. Germline CDR1 reads MNHNS; CDR2 reads SASEGT. This CDR3 contains 15 residues. Method: immunoSEQ multiplex PCR; TCRdb's copy keeps in-frame clones and lacks some. The data contain about 30,000 clones, 85% to 95% of them singletons. Turning to this clone: What it binds is not known.

This rearrangement joins TRBV6-1 to TRBJ1-6; D unresolved. The sample was peripheral blood, taken from a patient treated with photon-based radiotherapy. The clonotype was recovered from a woman aged 45-65 years with cholangiocarcinoma. The CDR3 protein is CASSAPGQVASPLHF. As DNA, the CDR3 is TGTGCCAGCAGCGCACCGGGTCAAGTCGCATCACCCCTCCACTTT.